This TCR beta chain appears in the sequencing data of a study of cytomegalovirus exposure and HLA in healthy donors. Vbeta (60) and Jbeta (13) primers were used in the PCR. Method: immunoSEQ multiplex PCR; TCRdb's copy keeps in-frame clones and lacks some. The repertoire holds 100,000 or so clones, with approximately 80% as singletons. V was cut by 5 bases and J by 2 bases, with 15 bases left in between. CDR1 and CDR2 from the germline V gene are SGHNT and YYREEE (reference sequence). The CDR3 is made up of 15 amino acids. This clonotype was obtained from a male donor in good health and CMV-seropositive. The sample comprised PBMCs. The chain recombines TRBV5-4 with TRBJ2-3; perhaps TRBD2 as D (6 bases). The CDR3 DNA reads TGTGCCAGCAGAGCGGCGGAGGGCGCCACAGATACGCAGTATTTT. Translating it yields CASRAAEGATDTQYF.